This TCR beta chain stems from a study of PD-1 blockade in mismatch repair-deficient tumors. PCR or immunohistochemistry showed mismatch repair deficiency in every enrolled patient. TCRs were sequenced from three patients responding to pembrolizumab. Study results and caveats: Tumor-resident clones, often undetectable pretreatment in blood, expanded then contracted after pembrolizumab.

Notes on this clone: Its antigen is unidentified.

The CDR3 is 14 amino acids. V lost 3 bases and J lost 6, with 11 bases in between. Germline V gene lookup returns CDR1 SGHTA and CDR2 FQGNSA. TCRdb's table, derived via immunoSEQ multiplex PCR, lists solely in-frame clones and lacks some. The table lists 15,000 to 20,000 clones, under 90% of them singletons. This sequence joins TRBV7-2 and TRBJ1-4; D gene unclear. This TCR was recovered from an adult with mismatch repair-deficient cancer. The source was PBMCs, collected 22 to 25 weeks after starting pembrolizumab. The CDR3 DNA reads TGTGCCAGCAGCTTGAGGGCAGTTGATGAAAAACTGTTTTTT. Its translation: CASSLRAVDEKLFF.